These T cell receptor beta chains were read from a single sample in a study of blood T cells in healthy people across ages. TCRdb processed the 5' RACE reads anew with MiXCR; each CDR3 protein has one entry. The sample includes 2 million or so distinct CDR3 sequences, about 49% of them seen just once. The sample consisted of blood. The receptor source for this set is a woman aged 40 to 49 in good health. The CDR3 runs from the conserved cysteine through the conserved F or W.

TRBV7-2 | CASSDWDIHGYTF
TRBV4-1 | CASSQDGPSYGTDTQYF
TRBV6-2/TRBV6-3 | CASSAGGGQRHYEQYF
TRBV12-3/TRBV12-4 | CAGSLRGSSNEQFF
TRBV28 | CASTTGGGYEQYF
TRBV20-1 | CSAPPDRANYGYTF
TRBV10-3 | CAISESYGIQPQHF
TRBV10-3 | CAISEFDRAKETQYF
TRBV29-1 | CSAPGVRNEQFF
TRBV11-3 | CASSLERGLAGQETQYF
TRBV6-5 | CASGTPLHF
TRBV19 | CASSIVFGSGANVLTF
TRBV5-1 | CASSLLSQGYGYTF
TRBV9 | CASKGGSETQYF
TRBV7-2 | CASSLGWGTTDTQYF
TRBV7-6 | CASSNSGGANNEQFF
TRBV29-1 | CSVDPGTYGYTF
TRBV5-8 | CASRVDRAQPQHF
TRBV7-2 | CASSSRSHGYTF
TRBV5-1 | CASSLWQSSYNEQFF
TRBV28 | CASSLLGGQGDGKNIQYF
TRBV9 | CASSAPFSGGRGLTDTQYF
TRBV20-1 | CSAKGAGGETQYF
TRBV5-1 | CASSLRAGHYGYTF
TRBV11-2 | CASSVVVKNEQYF
TRBV15 | CATSRSQGMVETQYF
TRBV27 | CASSRRRTGPGTDTQYF
TRBV11-2 | CASSLDWTGRESSYNERFF
TRBV4-1 | CASSQADRVGNNEQFF
TRBV7-8 | CASSFTRGSYNEQFF
TRBV10-3 | CAISEFRRWGPGYTF
TRBV29-1 | CSVSHRGETQYF
TRBV7-7 | CASSLGDRHEQFF
TRBV20-1 | CSARDLSGESDEQYF
TRBV20-1 | CSARERTGAIEETQYF
TRBV9 | CASSATQGLETQYF
TRBV5-4 | CASSLYPRLDEQFF
TRBV5-1 | CASSKGQGETQYF
TRBV12-3/TRBV12-4 | CASSRDVADTQYF
TRBV7-9 | CASGQGGSSYNEQYF